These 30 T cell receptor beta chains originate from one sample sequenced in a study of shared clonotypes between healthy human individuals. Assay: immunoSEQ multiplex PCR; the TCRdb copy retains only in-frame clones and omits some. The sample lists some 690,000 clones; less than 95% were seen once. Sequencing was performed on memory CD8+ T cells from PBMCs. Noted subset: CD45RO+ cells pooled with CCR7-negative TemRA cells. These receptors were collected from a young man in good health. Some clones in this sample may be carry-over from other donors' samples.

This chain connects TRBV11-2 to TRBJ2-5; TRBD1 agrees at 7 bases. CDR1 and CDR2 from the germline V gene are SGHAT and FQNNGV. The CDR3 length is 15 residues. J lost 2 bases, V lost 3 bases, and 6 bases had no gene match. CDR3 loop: CASSLDTGEQETQYF. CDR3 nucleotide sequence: TGTGCCAGCAGCTTGGATACAGGGGAACAAGAGACCCAGTACTTC.

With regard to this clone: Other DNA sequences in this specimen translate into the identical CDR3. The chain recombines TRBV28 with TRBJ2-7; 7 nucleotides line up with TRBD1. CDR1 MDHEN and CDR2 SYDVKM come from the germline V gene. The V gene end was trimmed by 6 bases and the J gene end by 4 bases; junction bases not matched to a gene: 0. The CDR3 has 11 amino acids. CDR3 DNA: TGTGCCAGCAGGACAGGGTACGAGCAGTACTTC. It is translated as CASRTGYEQYF. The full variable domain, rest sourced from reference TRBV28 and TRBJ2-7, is DVKVTQSSRYLVKRTGEKVFLECVQDMDHENMFWYRQDPGLGLRLIYFSYDVKMKEKGDIPEGYSVSREKKERFSLILESASTNQTSMYLCASRTGYEQYFGPGTRLTVT.

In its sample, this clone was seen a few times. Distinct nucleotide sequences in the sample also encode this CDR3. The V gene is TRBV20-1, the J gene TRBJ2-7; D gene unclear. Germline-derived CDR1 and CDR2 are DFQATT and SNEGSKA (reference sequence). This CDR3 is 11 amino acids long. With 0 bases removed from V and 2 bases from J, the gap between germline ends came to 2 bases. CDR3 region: CSARDTYEQYF. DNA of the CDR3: TGCAGTGCTAGAGATACCTACGAGCAGTACTTC.

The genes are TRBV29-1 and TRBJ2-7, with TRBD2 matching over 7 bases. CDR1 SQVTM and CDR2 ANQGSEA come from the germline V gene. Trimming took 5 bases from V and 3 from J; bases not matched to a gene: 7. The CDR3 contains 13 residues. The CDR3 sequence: CSVLGGTDYEQYF. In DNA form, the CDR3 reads TGCAGCGTTCTCGGGGGGACGGACTACGAGCAGTACTTC.

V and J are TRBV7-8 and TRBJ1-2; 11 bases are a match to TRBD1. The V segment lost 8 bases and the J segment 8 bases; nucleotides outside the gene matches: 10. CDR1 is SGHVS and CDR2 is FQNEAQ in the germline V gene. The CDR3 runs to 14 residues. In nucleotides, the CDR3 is TGTGCCAGCTCGGACAGGGGGCGCCTTGGGGGCTACACCTTC. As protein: CASSDRGRLGGYTF.

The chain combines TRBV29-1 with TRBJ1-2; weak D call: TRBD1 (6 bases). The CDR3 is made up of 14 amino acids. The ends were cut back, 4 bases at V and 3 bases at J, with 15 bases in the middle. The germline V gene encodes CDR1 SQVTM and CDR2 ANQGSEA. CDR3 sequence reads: CSVGSRQGHYGYTF. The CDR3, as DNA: TGCAGCGTTGGGAGCAGGCAGGGGCACTATGGCTACACCTTC.

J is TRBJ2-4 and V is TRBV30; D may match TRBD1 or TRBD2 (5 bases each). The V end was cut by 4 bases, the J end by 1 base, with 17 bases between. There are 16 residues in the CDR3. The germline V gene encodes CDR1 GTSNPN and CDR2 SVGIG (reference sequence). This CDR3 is CAWMGRWAGAKNIQYF. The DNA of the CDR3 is TGTGCCTGGATGGGACGGTGGGCAGGGGCCAAAAACATTCAGTACTTC. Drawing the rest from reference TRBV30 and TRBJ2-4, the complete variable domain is SQTIHQWPATLVQPVGSPLSLECTVEGTSNPNLYWYRQAAGRGLQLLFYSVGIGQISSEVPQNLSASRPQDRQFILSSKKLLLSDSGFYLCAWMGRWAGAKNIQYFGAGTRLSVL.

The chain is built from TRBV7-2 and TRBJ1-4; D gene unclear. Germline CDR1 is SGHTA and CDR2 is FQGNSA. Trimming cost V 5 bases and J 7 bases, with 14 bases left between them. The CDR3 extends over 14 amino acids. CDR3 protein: CASSRAAFGEKLFF. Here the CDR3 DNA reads TGTGCCAGCAGCCGAGCTGCATTTGGTGAAAAACTGTTTTTT.

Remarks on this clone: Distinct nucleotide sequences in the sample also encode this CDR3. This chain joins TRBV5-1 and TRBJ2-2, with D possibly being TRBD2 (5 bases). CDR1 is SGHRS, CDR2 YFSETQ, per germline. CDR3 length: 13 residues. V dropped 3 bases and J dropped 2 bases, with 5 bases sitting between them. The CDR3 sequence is CASSWTNTGELFF. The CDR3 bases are TGCGCCAGCAGCTGGACTAACACCGGGGAGCTGTTTTTT. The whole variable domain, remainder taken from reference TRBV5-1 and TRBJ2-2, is KAGVTQTPRYLIKTRGQQVTLSCSPISGHRSVSWYQQTPGQGLQFLFEYFSETQRNKGNFPGRFSGRQFSNSRSEMNVSTLELGDSALYLCASSWTNTGELFFGEGSRLTVL.

CDR3 in DNA: TGTGCCAGCAGTGGTGACAGGGATGGAGATACGCAGTATTTT. As protein: CASSGDRDGDTQYF. The chain carries TRBV6-6 and TRBJ2-3; 7 positions agree with TRBD1. Trimming took 5 bases from V and 5 from J; bases not matched to a gene: 7. This CDR3 region has 14 residues. CDR1 is MNHNY, CDR2 SVGAGI, per germline (reference sequence).

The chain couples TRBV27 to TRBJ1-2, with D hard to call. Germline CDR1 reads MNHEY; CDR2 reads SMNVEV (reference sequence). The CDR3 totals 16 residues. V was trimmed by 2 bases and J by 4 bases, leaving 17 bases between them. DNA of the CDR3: TGTGCCAGCAGTTTAGGTGACGGACCTGGCGGCTATGGCTACACCTTC. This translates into CASSLGDGPGGYGYTF.

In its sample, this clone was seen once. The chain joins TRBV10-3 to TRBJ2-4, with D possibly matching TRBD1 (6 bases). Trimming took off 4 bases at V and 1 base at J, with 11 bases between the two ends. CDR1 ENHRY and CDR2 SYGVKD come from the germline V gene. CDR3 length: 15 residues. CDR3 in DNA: TGTGCCATCAGTGTGGGGGCGCGGGCCAAAAACATTCAGTACTTC. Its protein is CAISVGARAKNIQYF.

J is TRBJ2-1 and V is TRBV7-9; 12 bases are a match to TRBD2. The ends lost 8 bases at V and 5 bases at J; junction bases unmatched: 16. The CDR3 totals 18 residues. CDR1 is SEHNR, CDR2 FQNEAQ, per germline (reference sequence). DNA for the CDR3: TGTGCCAGCCCGGCAGCCAGGCTAGCGGGAGGGCCCGACAATGAGCAGTTCTTC. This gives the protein CASPAARLAGGPDNEQFF.

CDR3 protein: CASSRTVMNTEAFF. The CDR3 nucleotides are TGTGCCAGCAGCCGGACAGTAATGAACACTGAAGCTTTCTTT. V gene TRBV11-1 combines with J gene TRBJ1-1; TRBD1 might be the D (6 bases). Trimming removed 5 bases at V and 0 bases at J, with 10 bases between. The CDR3 spans 14 residues. Germline V lookup: CDR1 SGHAT, CDR2 FQDESV (reference sequence).

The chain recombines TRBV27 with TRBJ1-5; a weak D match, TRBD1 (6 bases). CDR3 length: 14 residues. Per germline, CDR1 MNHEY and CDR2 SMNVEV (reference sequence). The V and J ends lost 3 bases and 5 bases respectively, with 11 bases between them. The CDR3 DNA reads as TGTGCCAGCAGTTTCACAGGGAGTCATCAGCCCCAGCATTTT. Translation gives CASSFTGSHQPQHF.

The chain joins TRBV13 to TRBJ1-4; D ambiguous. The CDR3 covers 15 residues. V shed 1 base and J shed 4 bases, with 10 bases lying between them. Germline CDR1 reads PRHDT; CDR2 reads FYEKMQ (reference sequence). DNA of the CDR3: TGTGCCAGCAGCTTAGCAGGATTGGGTAATGAAAAACTGTTTTTT. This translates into CASSLAGLGNEKLFF.

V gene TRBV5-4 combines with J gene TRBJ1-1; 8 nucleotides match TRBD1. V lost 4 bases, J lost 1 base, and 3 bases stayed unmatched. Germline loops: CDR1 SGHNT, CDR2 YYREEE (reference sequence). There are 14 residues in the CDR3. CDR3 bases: TGTGCCAGCAGCCAGGGGGCTGAGAACACTGAAGCTTTCTTT. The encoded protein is CASSQGAENTEAFF.

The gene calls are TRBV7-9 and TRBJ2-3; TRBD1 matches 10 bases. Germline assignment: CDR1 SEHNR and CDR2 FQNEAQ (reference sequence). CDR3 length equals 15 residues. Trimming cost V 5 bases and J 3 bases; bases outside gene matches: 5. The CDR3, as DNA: TGTGCCAGCAGCCCCCGACAGGGGGCGACAGATACGCAGTATTTT. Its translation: CASSPRQGATDTQYF.

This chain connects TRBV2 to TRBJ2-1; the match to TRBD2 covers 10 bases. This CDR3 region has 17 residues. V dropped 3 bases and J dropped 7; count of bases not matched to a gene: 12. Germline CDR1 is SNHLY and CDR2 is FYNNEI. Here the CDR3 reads CASSDPAASGGRNEQFF. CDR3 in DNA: TGTGCCAGCAGTGACCCGGCGGCTAGCGGGGGAAGGAATGAGCAGTTCTTC.

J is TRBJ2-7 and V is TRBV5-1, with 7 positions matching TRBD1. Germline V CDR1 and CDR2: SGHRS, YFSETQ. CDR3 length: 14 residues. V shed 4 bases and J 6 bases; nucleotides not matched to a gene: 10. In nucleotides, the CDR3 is TGCGCCAGCAGCACCGGGACAGCTAGGAGCGAGCAGTACTTC. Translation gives CASSTGTARSEQYF.

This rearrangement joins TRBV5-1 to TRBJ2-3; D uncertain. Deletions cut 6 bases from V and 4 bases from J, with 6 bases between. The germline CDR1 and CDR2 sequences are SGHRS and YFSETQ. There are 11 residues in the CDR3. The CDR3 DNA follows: TGCGCCAGCACTTCCTCAGATACGCAGTATTTT. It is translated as CASTSSDTQYF.

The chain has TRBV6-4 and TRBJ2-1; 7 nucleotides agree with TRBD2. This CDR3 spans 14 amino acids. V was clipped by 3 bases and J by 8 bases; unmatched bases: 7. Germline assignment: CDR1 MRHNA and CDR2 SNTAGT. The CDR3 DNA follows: TGTGCCAGCAGTGATCGGGGAGGGGCGGATGAGCAGTTCTTC. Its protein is CASSDRGGADEQFF.

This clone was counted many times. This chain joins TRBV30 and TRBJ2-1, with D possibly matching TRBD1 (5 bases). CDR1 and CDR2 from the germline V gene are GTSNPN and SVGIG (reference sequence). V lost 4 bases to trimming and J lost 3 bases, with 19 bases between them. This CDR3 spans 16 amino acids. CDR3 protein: CAWTHDFNRNYNEQFF. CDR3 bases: TGTGCCTGGACCCACGACTTTAACAGGAACTACAATGAGCAGTTCTTC.

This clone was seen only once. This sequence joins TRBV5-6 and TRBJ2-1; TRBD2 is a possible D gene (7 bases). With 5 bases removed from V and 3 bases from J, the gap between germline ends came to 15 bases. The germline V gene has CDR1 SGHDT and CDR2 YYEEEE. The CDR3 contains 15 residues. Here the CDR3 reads CASRDAGGRYNEQFF. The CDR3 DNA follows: TGTGCCAGCAGGGACGCCGGGGGGCGCTACAATGAGCAGTTCTTC.

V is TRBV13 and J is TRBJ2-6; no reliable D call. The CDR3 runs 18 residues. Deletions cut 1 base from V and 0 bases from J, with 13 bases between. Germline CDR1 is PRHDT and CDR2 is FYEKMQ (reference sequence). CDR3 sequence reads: CASSLAHLLGSGANVLTF. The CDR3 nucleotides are TGTGCCAGCAGCTTAGCTCACCTCCTGGGCTCTGGGGCCAACGTCCTGACTTTC.

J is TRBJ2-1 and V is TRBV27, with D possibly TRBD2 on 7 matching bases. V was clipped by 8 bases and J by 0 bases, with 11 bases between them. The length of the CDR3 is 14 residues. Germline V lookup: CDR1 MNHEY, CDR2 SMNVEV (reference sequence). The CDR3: CASLGGASYNEQFF. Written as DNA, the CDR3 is TGTGCCAGCTTGGGGGGGGCCTCCTACAATGAGCAGTTCTTC.

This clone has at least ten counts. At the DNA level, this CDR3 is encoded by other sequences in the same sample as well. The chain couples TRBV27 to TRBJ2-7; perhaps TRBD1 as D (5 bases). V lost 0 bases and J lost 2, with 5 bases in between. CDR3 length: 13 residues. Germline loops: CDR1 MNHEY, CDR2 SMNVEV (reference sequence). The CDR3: CASSLSGAYEQYF. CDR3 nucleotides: TGTGCCAGCAGTTTATCAGGGGCCTACGAGCAGTACTTC.

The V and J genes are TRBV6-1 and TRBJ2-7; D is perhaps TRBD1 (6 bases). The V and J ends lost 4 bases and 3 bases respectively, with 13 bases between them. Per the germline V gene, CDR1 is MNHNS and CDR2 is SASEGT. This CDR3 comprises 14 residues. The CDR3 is CASSVQGKYYEQYF. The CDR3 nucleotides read TGTGCCAGCAGTGTACAGGGCAAGTACTACGAGCAGTACTTC.

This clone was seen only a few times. CDR3 protein: CASSGTPGYEQYF. The CDR3 coding sequence is TGTGCCAGTAGCGGGACCCCGGGGTACGAGCAGTACTTC. J is TRBJ2-7 and V is TRBV19; D is perhaps TRBD1 or TRBD2 (5 bases each). Per the germline V gene, CDR1 is LNHDA and CDR2 is SQIVND (reference sequence). The CDR3 consists of 13 residues. Trimming removed 6 bases from V and 4 bases from J, with 13 bases in between.

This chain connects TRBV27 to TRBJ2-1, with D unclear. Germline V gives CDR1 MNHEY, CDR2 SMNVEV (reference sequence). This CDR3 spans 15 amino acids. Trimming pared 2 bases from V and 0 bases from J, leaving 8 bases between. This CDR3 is CASSLGPTSYNEQFF. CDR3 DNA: TGTGCCAGCAGTTTAGGCCCGACCTCCTACAATGAGCAGTTCTTC.